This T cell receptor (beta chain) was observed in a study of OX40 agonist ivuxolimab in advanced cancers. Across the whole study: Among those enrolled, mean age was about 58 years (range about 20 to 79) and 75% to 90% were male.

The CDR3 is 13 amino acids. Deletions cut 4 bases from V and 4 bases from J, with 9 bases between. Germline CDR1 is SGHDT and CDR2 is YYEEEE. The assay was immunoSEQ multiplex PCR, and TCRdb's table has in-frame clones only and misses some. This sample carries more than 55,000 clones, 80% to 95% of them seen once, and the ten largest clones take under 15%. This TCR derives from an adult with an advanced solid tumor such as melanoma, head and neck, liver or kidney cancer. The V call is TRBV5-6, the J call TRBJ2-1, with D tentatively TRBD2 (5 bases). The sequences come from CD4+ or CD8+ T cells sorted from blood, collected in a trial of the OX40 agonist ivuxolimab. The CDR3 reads CASSPGLYNEQFF. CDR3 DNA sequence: TGTGCCAGCAGCCCCGGACTTTACAATGAGCAGTTCTTC.